Below are 14 T cell receptor beta chains sequenced from a single sample in a study of cytomegalovirus exposure and HLA in healthy donors. 60 Vbeta and 13 Jbeta primers were used in PCR. Here immunoSEQ multiplex PCR was the method, and the copy in TCRdb shows in-frame clones only, minus some. The table includes approximately 110,000 clones, 79% detected once. Source material: PBMCs. These receptors originate from a woman between 40 and 50 years old in good health and CMV-seronegative.

V gene TRBV5-1 combines with J gene TRBJ2-7; D is perhaps TRBD2 (6 bases). Germline assignment: CDR1 SGHRS and CDR2 YFSETQ. V lost 4 bases, J lost 3 bases, and 14 bases lay in between. The CDR3 has 14 residues. CDR3 region: CASSPATSLYEQYF. Here the CDR3 DNA reads TGCGCCAGCAGCCCGGCGACTAGTCTCTACGAGCAGTACTTC.

V and J are TRBV6-5 and TRBJ1-1; D is perhaps TRBD1 (5 bases). Trimming pared 2 bases from V and 5 bases from J, leaving 15 bases between. Germline loops: CDR1 MNHEY, CDR2 SVGAGI. CDR3 length equals 15 residues. The CDR3 coding sequence is TGTGCCAGCAGTTACCGGGCGGGGGAAGGAACTGAAGCTTTCTTT. It is translated as CASSYRAGEGTEAFF.

The chain joins TRBV28 to TRBJ1-2, with unresolved D. This CDR3 spans 12 amino acids. V lost 1 base and J lost 4, with 4 bases in between. CDR1 and CDR2 from the germline V gene are MDHEN and SYDVKM. The chain's CDR3 is CASSLSSYGYTF. CDR3 sequence (DNA): TGTGCCAGCAGTTTATCTAGCTATGGCTACACCTTC.

The chain has TRBV5-4 and TRBJ2-2; no clear D. Between the trimmed V and J ends, which lost 0 bases and 5 bases, there was a span of 8 bases. Germline V gene data show CDR1 as SGHNT and CDR2 as YYREEE (reference sequence). The length of the CDR3 is 14 residues. This CDR3 reads CASSLGSGTGELFF. The CDR3 DNA reads as TGTGCCAGCAGCTTGGGTTCAGGAACCGGGGAGCTGTTTTTT.

The J gene is TRBJ1-2, the V gene TRBV6-5, with D perhaps matching TRBD1 (6 bases). The germline gives CDR1 MNHEY, CDR2 SVGAGI. V was clipped by 6 bases and J by 2 bases, with 10 bases between them. The CDR3 length is 13 residues. CDR3 coding DNA: TGTGCCAGCAGCCCCAGGGGAAACTATGGCTACACCTTC. As protein: CASSPRGNYGYTF.

This chain connects TRBV19 to TRBJ2-4; D call uncertain. The germline V gene encodes CDR1 LNHDA and CDR2 SQIVND (reference sequence). V lost 6 bases, J lost 3 bases, and 12 bases lay in between. This CDR3 has 14 residues. Here the CDR3 DNA reads TGTGCCAGTAGCTCCCTGTTCTTCAAAAACATTCAGTACTTC. This encodes CASSSLFFKNIQYF.

This chain links TRBV4-3 with TRBJ2-7; 11 nucleotides match TRBD1. V dropped 1 base and J dropped 1; count of bases not matched to a gene: 0. Germline values: CDR1 LGHNA, CDR2 YSLEER. The CDR3 totals 15 residues. The CDR3 is CASSQGDRGSYEQYF. CDR3 nucleotides: TGCGCCAGCAGCCAAGGGGACAGGGGGTCCTACGAGCAGTACTTC.

This chain connects TRBV5-1 to TRBJ2-5; the D is unclear. V was trimmed by 1 base and J by 2 bases, leaving 6 bases between them. Germline CDR1 reads SGHRS; CDR2 reads YFSETQ. The CDR3 contains 13 residues. In DNA form, the CDR3 reads TGCGCCAGCAGCTTGCCCCAGCAAGAGACCCAGTACTTC. Translating it yields CASSLPQQETQYF.

Only a few counts were recorded for this clone. The chain links TRBV7-9 to TRBJ1-5, with D perhaps TRBD1 (6 bases). Trimming took 1 base from V and 6 from J, leaving 16 bases between them. Germline assignment: CDR1 SEHNR and CDR2 FQNEAQ (reference sequence). The CDR3 has 16 residues. Here the CDR3 reads CASSLGGRGIGQPQHF. The CDR3 coding sequence is TGTGCCAGCAGCTTAGGGGGCAGGGGCATCGGTCAGCCCCAGCATTTT.

This clone appeared a few times. For the CDR3, the DNA is TGCGCCAGCAGCCAAGAACGAGGGGCCGACGCGGGAATGAACACTGAAGCTTTCTTT. It specifies CASSQERGADAGMNTEAFF. The chain couples TRBV4-1 to TRBJ1-1, with D possibly TRBD1 on 5 matching bases. The CDR3 has 19 residues. Trimming shortened V by 0 bases and J by 0 bases, and 20 bases separated the two germline ends. The V gene's germline CDR1 is MGHRA and CDR2 YSYEKL.

The CDR3 protein is CASSLSSGGMYEQYF. CDR3 in DNA: TGCGCCAGCAGCCTATCGAGCGGGGGGATGTACGAGCAGTACTTC. The rearrangement joins TRBV5-1 to TRBJ2-7; 9 nucleotides line up with TRBD2. This CDR3 has 15 amino acids. With 4 bases clipped from V and 4 bases from J, the junction kept 9 bases outside the gene matches. Germline CDR1 is SGHRS and CDR2 is YFSETQ.

The J gene is TRBJ1-4, the V gene TRBV6-5; the D gene is possibly TRBD1 (5 bases). Trimming removed 7 bases from V and 3 bases from J, with 15 bases in between. This CDR3 is 15 amino acids long. CDR1 is MNHEY and CDR2 is SVGAGI in the germline V gene. CDR3 nucleotides: TGTGCCAGCACTCGCGGGGGGGACTCTAATGAAAAACTGTTTTTT. Amino acid sequence: CASTRGGDSNEKLFF.

The J gene is TRBJ1-2, the V gene TRBV14; a weak D match, TRBD1 (5 bases). CDR1 and CDR2 (germline): SGHDN, FVKESK. The V end was cut by 1 base, the J end by 2 bases, with 14 bases between. The CDR3 has 16 amino acids. As DNA, the CDR3 is TGTGCCAGCAGCCAAGGTGTAGGGGCGTCCAACTATGGCTACACCTTC. This codes for CASSQGVGASNYGYTF.

The chain employs TRBV30 and TRBJ2-3; TRBD2 aligns across 7 bases. V shed 4 bases, J shed 3 bases, and the junction held 7 bases outside the gene matches. This CDR3 has 14 residues. CDR1 is GTSNPN and CDR2 is SVGIG in the germline V gene (reference sequence). In DNA, the CDR3 is TGTGCCTGGATTCGGGGAGGGCGAACAGATACGCAGTATTTT. Encoded protein: CAWIRGGRTDTQYF.